This T cell receptor (beta chain) came from a study of cytomegalovirus exposure and HLA in healthy donors. From germline, CDR1 is KGHSH and CDR2 LQKENI. V lost 8 bases, J lost 3 bases, and 19 bases lay in between. The CDR3 extends over 15 amino acids. Primers for the PCR totalled 60 Vbeta and 13 Jbeta. Profiled with immunoSEQ multiplex PCR; TCRdb holds only in-frame clones, not every one. Among under 130,000 clones listed, around 75% were seen once. The rearrangement joins TRBV18 to TRBJ2-5; maybe TRBD1 (6 bases). This TCR was recovered from a man aged 30-40 years in good health and CMV-seronegative. Material for sequencing was PBMCs. The CDR3 region has the DNA TGTGCCAGCACTACAACCGGGACACGAAAAGAGACCCAGTACTTC. It specifies CASTTTGTRKETQYF.